This T cell receptor beta chain came from a study of blood T cell repertoires in COVID-19 (dated by TCRdb to about 2020). About the study as a whole: Samples from collaborators originated in the United States, Italy and Spain and spanned both the acute and convalescent phases of COVID-19. Deeply sampled blood TCRbeta repertoires from subjects exposed to, actively infected with, or recovered from COVID-19 were included in the dataset. The sample metadata nearly always contained a de-identified subject ID, COVID-19 status, age in years and sex. Where HLA class I and class II types were available, the types were taken from metadata supplied by the sample provider, not from assay-based typing. A freely available public database, intended as a resource for researchers studying the immune response to SARS-CoV-2, is where the repertoires were released. The prospective study material was composed of cDNA or gDNA derived from T cells, B-cell-depleted T cells, or PBMCs. The samples were drawn from two sources: the first 160 participants of the ongoing ImmuneRACE study, and 1,254 subjects contributed by 6 global collaborators. Overall study outcomes, separate from this receptor: Clinical and demographic metadata were provided uncurated, with the amount varying by source and participant.

The collaborating institutions used their own protocols to collect whole blood in K2EDTA tubes. Collaborator samples were shipped for TCRbeta analysis as frozen whole blood, isolated PBMCs, or DNA extracted from either sample type. Concerning this clone itself: The target of this receptor is not known. The record has no base qualities; no much larger clone is one base away.

The immunoSEQ Assay, a bias-controlled multiplex PCR, was used to amplify TCRbeta CDR3 regions from genomic DNA. Under the source paper's analysis protocol: The number of nucleated cells in each sample was estimated by amplification of reference gene primers within the assay. To quantify the absolute abundance of each unique TCRbeta CDR3 rearrangement, sequence reads were collapsed and filtered. For each sample, productive Simpson clonality was calculated as the square root of Simpson's diversity index across productive rearrangements. As stored in TCRdb, this immuneACCESS dataset retains in-frame rearrangements with V and J assigned. A fraction of the clones does not appear; measured against another copy, unresolved V genes explain less than half of the discrepancy, and the remainder lacks a known reason. Clonal size and the V and J genes are those of that table, whereas D and trimming came from the DNA. The sample profile shows 140,000 to 150,000 clones; 85% to 90% of them were found once. The biggest ten clones account for 3% to 3.5% of the sample.

V and J are truncated by 0 bases and 12 bases respectively, leaving an intervening sequence of 9 bases. The germline V gene gives CDR1 as MNHEY and CDR2 as SVGAGI. From its cysteine to its phenylalanine, the CDR3 spans 13 amino acids. Only the CDR3 DNA stays, 39 bases, in frame from base 1. The sequenced sample consisted of peripheral blood. Recombination linked TRBV6-5 to TRBJ1-6, with no D gene named confidently. This TCR derives from a woman aged 60-75 years with active COVID-19. The CDR3 here reads CASSYSVREPLHF. DNA sequence: TGTGCCAGCAGTTACTCAGTCCGGGAACCCCTCCACTTT.